The next 26 T cell receptor beta chains were all read from a single sample in a study of cytomegalovirus exposure and HLA in healthy donors (dated 2017 in TCRdb). Libraries came from the immunoSEQ multiplex PCR assay. For the multiplex PCR, a mixture combining 60 forward primers for TCR Vbeta segments and 13 reverse primers for TCR Jbeta segments was used. TCRdb re-hosts the immuneACCESS table, in-frame sequences only. Its copies lack some clones; in the studies checked, an unresolved V gene accounts for under half of them, and the cause for the rest is not known. The sample table contains about 42,000 clones; only one count was recorded for around half of them. 12% of the sample is held by the ten biggest clonotypes. The sequencing input was PBMCs. These receptors were taken from a human donor in good health.

This rearrangement joins TRBV4-3 to TRBJ1-6; 10 bases match TRBD1. V dropped 3 bases and J dropped 10; count of bases not matched to a gene: 6. In germline, CDR1 is LGHNA, CDR2 YSLEER. This CDR3 is built from 15 residues. The CDR3: CASSQQTGGQSPLHF. The CDR3 nucleotides are TGCGCCAGCAGCCAGCAGACAGGGGGCCAGTCACCCCTCCACTTT.

The V and J genes are TRBV6-5 and TRBJ1-2; no clear D. The CDR3 is 11 amino acids. The germline gives CDR1 MNHEY, CDR2 SVGAGI. V was cut by 11 bases and J by 4 bases, with 11 bases left in between. The CDR3 nucleotides are TGTGCCGCTAAAACGCTCTATGGCTACACCTTC. The encoded protein is CAAKTLYGYTF.

This clone came up a few times. This chain uses TRBV28 with TRBJ1-5, with 7 bases fitting TRBD1. This CDR3 has 14 residues. V trimming: 5 bases; J trimming: 2 bases; junction bases outside the gene matches: 3. The germline V gene encodes CDR1 MDHEN and CDR2 SYDVKM. This CDR3 is CASSGTAGNQPQHF. The CDR3 coding sequence is TGTGCCAGCAGTGGGACAGCCGGCAATCAGCCCCAGCATTTT.

The V and J genes are TRBV5-1 and TRBJ2-1, with D uncertain. Trimming cost V 6 bases and J 1 base, with 11 bases left between them. From germline, CDR1 is SGHRS and CDR2 YFSETQ. This CDR3 is built from 14 residues. This chain's CDR3 is CASNWAESYNEQFF. The CDR3 region has the DNA TGCGCCAGCAACTGGGCAGAATCCTACAATGAGCAGTTCTTC.

V and J are TRBV9 and TRBJ2-1, with a tentative D call TRBD1 (7 bases). Per germline, CDR1 SGDLS and CDR2 YYNGEE. CDR3 length equals 16 residues. Trimming stripped 0 bases from V and 7 bases from J, with 17 bases between. Written as DNA, the CDR3 is TGTGCCAGCAGCGTAGGGTTGCAGGGGGGCCTGAATGAGCAGTTCTTC. Its protein product is CASSVGLQGGLNEQFF.

The chain employs TRBV4-1 and TRBJ1-6; 7 nucleotides align to TRBD1. Trimming took 0 bases from V and 10 from J; bases not matched to a gene: 6. The CDR3 runs 15 residues. Germline values: CDR1 MGHRA, CDR2 YSYEKL. CDR3 in amino acids: CASSQDDRVNSPLHF. CDR3 nucleotides: TGCGCCAGCAGCCAAGATGACAGGGTCAACTCACCCCTCCACTTT.

The V gene is TRBV29-1, the J gene TRBJ1-2; 7 nucleotides line up with TRBD1. The V segment lost 7 bases and the J segment 7 bases; nucleotides outside the gene matches: 9. CDR1 and CDR2 from the germline V gene are SQVTM and ANQGSEA. The CDR3 runs to 12 residues. The CDR3, as DNA: TGCAGCGCCCCAGGGGGTCGGAGTGGCTACACCTTC. Protein product: CSAPGGRSGYTF.

The V and J genes are TRBV5-1 and TRBJ2-7; 9 nucleotides agree with TRBD2. V dropped 3 bases and J dropped 4; count of bases not matched to a gene: 11. CDR3 length: 16 amino acids. Germline CDR1 is SGHRS and CDR2 is YFSETQ. This CDR3 reads CASSWDISGSGYEQYF. CDR3 coding DNA: TGCGCCAGCAGCTGGGATATTAGCGGGAGTGGGTACGAGCAGTACTTC.

The chain is built from TRBV27 and TRBJ1-1; tentative D call: TRBD1 (5 bases). The CDR3 spans 13 residues. The V end lost 6 bases, the J end lost 3 bases, and 11 bases lay between the germline ends. CDR1 is MNHEY, CDR2 SMNVEV, per germline (reference sequence). The CDR3 DNA reads as TGTGCCAGCAGCACGCAGGGCTACACTGAAGCTTTCTTT. It specifies CASSTQGYTEAFF.

The chain has TRBV7-2 and TRBJ1-6, with TRBD1 matching 7 bases. The junction had 7 bases not matched to a gene; V was cut back by 2 bases and J by 6 bases. Germline V gene data show CDR1 as SGHTA and CDR2 as FQGNSA. This CDR3 has 16 amino acids. CDR3: CASSLMRQGRNSPLHF. In DNA form, the CDR3 reads TGTGCCAGCAGCTTAATGAGACAGGGCCGTAATTCACCCCTCCACTTT. The full variable domain, completed using reference TRBV7-2 and TRBJ1-6, is GAGVSQSPSNKVTEKGKDVELRCDPISGHTALYWYRQSLGQGLEFLIYFQGNSAPDKSGLPSDRFSAERTGGSVSTLTIQRTQQEDSAVYLCASSLMRQGRNSPLHFGNGTRLTVT.

As for this clone: Compared with germline, one end of the junction differs, possibly owing to a read error. The gene calls are TRBV7-2 and TRBJ2-5; D possibly corresponds to TRBD2 (5 bases). The V gene's germline CDR1 is SGHTA and CDR2 FQGNSA. The CDR3 spans 14 residues. For the CDR3, the DNA is TGTGCCAGCAGCTTAACTAGGGAAAAAGAGGCCCAGTACTTC. Translating it yields CASSLTREKEAQYF.

The gene calls are TRBV2 and TRBJ2-3, with 12 bases matching TRBD2. This CDR3 comprises 14 residues. Germline V gene lookup returns CDR1 SNHLY and CDR2 FYNNEI. The V and J ends lost 10 bases and 0 bases, in that order; junction bases with no gene match: 2. The CDR3 loop is CATGLAGSTDTQYF. The CDR3 bases are TGTGCCACAGGACTAGCGGGGAGCACAGATACGCAGTATTTT.

The chain couples TRBV28 to TRBJ2-3; TRBD1 matches 7 bases. In germline, CDR1 is MDHEN, CDR2 SYDVKM. V trimming: 6 bases; J trimming: 5 bases; junction bases outside the gene matches: 2. The CDR3 loop spans 12 amino acids. Here the CDR3 reads CASRTGRDTQYF. The CDR3 nucleotides are TGTGCCAGCAGGACAGGGCGAGATACGCAGTATTTT.

The sample holds a few counts of this clone. V gene TRBV7-9 combines with J gene TRBJ2-7, with 10 bases identical to TRBD2. This CDR3 region has 16 residues. V lost 5 bases and J lost 0; bases outside the gene matches: 7. The germline gives CDR1 SEHNR, CDR2 FQNEAQ (reference sequence). The CDR3 coding sequence is TGTGCCAGCAGCGCCGGACTAGCGGACAACTCCTACGAGCAGTACTTC. Protein: CASSAGLADNSYEQYF. Drawing the rest from reference TRBV7-9 and TRBJ2-7, the complete variable domain is DTGVSQNPRHKITKRGQNVTFRCDPISEHNRLYWYRQTLGQGPEFLTYFQNEAQLEKSRLLSDRFSAERPKGSFSTLEIQRTEQGDSAMYLCASSAGLADNSYEQYFGPGTRLTVT.

The rearrangement links TRBV6-6 to TRBJ1-5; TRBD1 aligns across 11 bases. Unmatched junction bases numbered 7, after V lost 4 bases and J lost 5 bases. Germline-derived CDR1 and CDR2 are MNHNY and SVGAGI (reference sequence). The CDR3 extends over 16 amino acids. In nucleotides, the CDR3 is TGTGCCAGCAGTTCCATCGGACAGGGGGCTTATCAGCCCCAGCATTTT. It encodes CASSSIGQGAYQPQHF.

The genes are TRBV9 and TRBJ2-3, with D tentatively TRBD2 (6 bases). Trimming cost V 0 bases and J 1 base, with 9 bases left between them. Germline CDR1 SGDLS, CDR2 YYNGEE. This CDR3 comprises 15 residues. CDR3 bases: TGTGCCAGCAGCGTAGACGGGAGTGGCACAGATACGCAGTATTTT. It specifies CASSVDGSGTDTQYF.

The CDR3 DNA follows: TGTGCCAGCAGTTTTGGGGCGGGGGGATTCGAGCAGTACTTC. This gives the protein CASSFGAGGFEQYF. The chain joins TRBV28 to TRBJ2-7, with 8 bases lining up with TRBD2. The germline CDR1 and CDR2 sequences are MDHEN and SYDVKM. The CDR3 has 14 amino acids. The junction had 7 bases not matched to a gene; V was cut back by 3 bases and J by 6 bases.

The gene calls are TRBV18 and TRBJ1-2, with 9 bases that match TRBD1. Trimming at V came to 3 bases and at J to 5 bases, leaving 1 base not matched to a gene. Germline assignment: CDR1 KGHSH and CDR2 LQKENI. There are 13 residues in the CDR3. The DNA for the CDR3 is TGTGCCAGCTCACCCGGGACAGGGTATGGCTACACCTTC. Translating gives CASSPGTGYGYTF. The variable domain in full, completed from reference TRBV18 and TRBJ1-2, reads NAGVMQNPRHLVRRRGQEARLRCSPMKGHSHVYWYRQLPEEGLKFMVYLQKENIIDESGMPKERFSAEFPKEGPSILRIQQVVRGDSAAYFCASSPGTGYGYTFGSGTRLTVV.

A remark on this clone: The same CDR3 also results from other DNA sequences found in this sample. The chain carries TRBV27 and TRBJ2-5; the D is unclear. Looked up from germline, CDR1 is MNHEY and CDR2 is SMNVEV (reference sequence). The CDR3 loop spans 14 amino acids. V lost 6 bases and J 2 bases, leaving 13 bases between the germline ends. The CDR3 loop reads CASSPPRQQETQYF. The CDR3 bases are TGTGCCAGCAGCCCCCCCCGCCAGCAAGAGACCCAGTACTTC.

The rearrangement joins TRBV9 to TRBJ1-2, with 11 bases lining up with TRBD1. Germline V gives CDR1 SGDLS, CDR2 YYNGEE. The V gene end was trimmed by 0 bases and the J gene end by 7 bases; junction bases not matched to a gene: 8. The CDR3 sequence is 16 residues long. CDR3 loop: CASSVVPGQGASGYTF. Written as DNA, the CDR3 is TGTGCCAGCAGCGTAGTGCCCGGACAGGGGGCGAGTGGCTACACCTTC.

The rearrangement uses TRBV28 and TRBJ1-1; TRBD1 is a possible D gene (5 bases). Looked up from germline, CDR1 is MDHEN and CDR2 is SYDVKM. Trimming removed 7 bases at V and 3 bases at J, with 24 bases between. This CDR3 spans 17 amino acids. CDR3 sequence: CASKRSLGGRRDTEAFF. CDR3 bases: TGTGCCAGCAAGAGGTCCTTGGGAGGTCGCAGGGACACTGAAGCTTTCTTT.

The rearrangement joins TRBV19 to TRBJ2-7; D might be TRBD1 (6 bases). Trimming shortened V by 6 bases and J by 2 bases, and 20 bases separated the two germline ends. The V gene's germline CDR1 is LNHDA and CDR2 SQIVND (reference sequence). The CDR3 extends over 16 amino acids. DNA of the CDR3: TGTGCCAGTAGCCAGACCGGGACACTAAGAACCTACGAGCAGTACTTC. Translating gives CASSQTGTLRTYEQYF.

The V call is TRBV19, the J call TRBJ2-7, with a weak D call TRBD2 (6 bases). The J call may be wrong; the DNA end is better matched by TRBJ2-1. Germline V CDR1 and CDR2: LNHDA, SQIVND (reference sequence). The CDR3 is 12 residues long. CDR3 in amino acids: CASSIGRNEQFF. Written as DNA, the CDR3 is TGTGCCAGTAGTATCGGGAGAAATGAGCAGTTCTTC.

There are a few counts of this clone. Here the CDR3 reads CAISERQGEREQYF. The CDR3, as DNA: TGTGCCATCAGTGAAAGGCAGGGGGAACGCGAGCAGTACTTC. The chain couples TRBV10-3 to TRBJ2-7; 7 nucleotides agree with TRBD1. Losses at the gene ends were 3 bases for V and 6 bases for J; bases not matched to a gene: 8. Germline assignment: CDR1 ENHRY and CDR2 SYGVKD. The CDR3 is 14 residues long.

The chain joins TRBV7-9 to TRBJ1-5, with TRBD1 as a possible D gene (5 bases). CDR1 and CDR2 (germline): SEHNR, FQNEAQ (reference sequence). Trimming removed 1 base at V and 5 bases at J, with 15 bases between. The CDR3 sequence is 16 residues long. CDR3 in amino acids: CASSLDSKLGDQPQHF. CDR3 nucleotide sequence: TGTGCCAGCAGCTTAGATTCTAAGCTAGGGGATCAGCCCCAGCATTTT.

This rearrangement joins TRBV29-1 to TRBJ2-5; a possible D gene is TRBD2 (6 bases). With the DNA end fitting TRBJ2-7 better, the J assignment may be wrong. In germline, CDR1 is SQVTM, CDR2 ANQGSEA. The CDR3 extends over 16 amino acids. CDR3 sequence reads: CSVEDTAGRSSYEQYF. The CDR3 DNA follows: TGCAGCGTTGAAGATACGGCGGGACGGAGCTCCTACGAGCAGTACTTC.